Reported below is one TCR beta chain. A read error may account for a junction end that differs from germline. Germline CDR1 SGHDN, CDR2 FVKESK. This CDR3 has 16 amino acids. The data were taken from a study of tumor-infiltrating lymphocytes in primary liver carcinoma. Total RNA and DNA came together from around 20-30 mg of bulk tissue without cell sorting. Those sampled were patients whose primary liver carcinoma was treated by surgical resection. cDNA specific to TCR beta was made from around 470 ng of total RNA, with a constant-region primer employed for priming. Three nested multiplex PCR rounds of slightly modified ARM-PCR generated TCR beta libraries. The two initial PCR rounds, about 9 cycles each, used TRBV1-TRBV30 forward and C-beta reverse primers. TCRdb itself ran the multiplex PCR reads through MiXCR, one entry per CDR3 protein. The sample lists tens of thousands of distinct CDR3 sequences; approximately 70% were seen once.

The sequencing input was liver tumor tissue from sampling region 1. Described subset: tumor region T1, superior pole. This chain uses TRBV14 with TRBJ2-1, with D uncertain. The receptor's source is a man aged 35 to 55 with primary liver carcinoma and hepatitis B virus infection. CDR3 protein: CASSPTIENSYNEQFF. The CDR3 nucleotides are TGTGCCAGCAGTCCAACCATCGAAAACTCCTACAATGAGCAGTTCTTT.